Below are 18 T cell receptor beta chains sequenced from a single sample in a study of identical twins. TCRdb redid the calling of the 5' RACE reads with MiXCR, one entry per CDR3 protein. Among roughly 720,000 distinct CDR3 sequences listed, roughly 18% were seen once. The data also belong to a second study, concerning T cells expressing NK-cell markers.

Material: PBMCs. These receptors were taken from a woman aged 18-29 years in good health.

This clonotype was seen only a few times. The chain joins TRBV7-3 to TRBJ2-1; D is undetermined. The CDR3 is 13 amino acids. Germline lookup yields CDR1 SGHTA and CDR2 FQGTGA. Trimming shortened V by 3 bases and J by 8 bases, and 11 bases separated the two germline ends. DNA for the CDR3: TGTGCCAGCAGCTTTGGCCTTGGCTATGAGCAGTTCTTC. Its translation: CASSFGLGYEQFF. The variable domain in full, completed from reference TRBV7-3 and TRBJ2-1, reads GAGVSQTPSNKVTEKGKYVELRCDPISGHTALYWYRQSLGQGPEFLIYFQGTGAADDSGLPNDRFFAVRPEGSVSTLKIQRTERGDSAVYLCASSFGLGYEQFFGPGTRLTVL.

This clonotype was observed a few times. The rearrangement links TRBV6-1 to TRBJ2-7, with D tentatively TRBD1 or TRBD2 (5 bases each). This CDR3 region has 15 residues. Per germline, CDR1 MNHNS and CDR2 SASEGT. Deletions cut 6 bases from V and 0 bases from J, with 15 bases between. The CDR3 loop is CASRSGSLGSYEQYF. CDR3 coding DNA: TGTGCCAGCAGGTCAGGGAGCCTGGGCTCCTACGAGCAGTACTTC.

This clonotype turned up a few times. This sequence joins TRBV7-2 and TRBJ1-5; weak D call: TRBD1 (5 bases). V gave up 5 bases and J gave up 4 bases, with 12 bases separating them. This CDR3 region has 14 residues. From germline, CDR1 is SGHTA and CDR2 FQGNSA. This CDR3 reads CASSLLDRNQPQHF. CDR3 coding DNA: TGTGCCAGCAGCCTTCTAGACAGAAATCAGCCCCAGCATTTT. Based on the CDR3 plus reference TRBV7-2 and TRBJ1-5, the full variable domain is GAGVSQSPSNKVTEKGKDVELRCDPISGHTALYWYRQSLGQGLEFLIYFQGNSAPDKSGLPSDRFSAERTGGSVSTLTIQRTQQEDSAVYLCASSLLDRNQPQHFGDGTRLSIL.

In its sample, this clonotype was seen a few times. The DNA of the CDR3 is TGCGCCAGCAAAGAGGGCGGCGGCCGAGAGGAGCAGTACTTC. Translation gives CASKEGGGREEQYF. The chain uses TRBV5-1 and TRBJ2-7; D possibly corresponds to TRBD2 (5 bases). Germline V gene sequence: CDR1 SGHRS, CDR2 YFSETQ. Trimming stripped 6 bases from V and 7 bases from J, with 20 bases between. The CDR3 spans 14 residues.

In this sample, this clonotype turned up a few times. The chain couples TRBV20-1 to TRBJ2-3; D is possibly TRBD2 (6 bases). V gave up 5 bases and J gave up 0 bases, with 12 bases separating them. The CDR3 length is 14 residues. The germline V gene encodes CDR1 DFQATT and CDR2 SNEGSKA (reference sequence). The CDR3 nucleotides are TGCAGTGCTTCTGGGGGACTCAGCACAGATACGCAGTATTTT. Translation: CSASGGLSTDTQYF.

V and J are TRBV20-1 and TRBJ2-1; 8 bases are shared with TRBD2. Germline-derived CDR1 and CDR2 are DFQATT and SNEGSKA (reference sequence). V lost 5 bases and J lost 1; bases outside the gene matches: 4. This CDR3 is built from 14 residues. The CDR3 DNA is TGCAGTGCTCCGGGACTAGATTCCTACAATGAGCAGTTCTTC. Its protein is CSAPGLDSYNEQFF.

The chain couples TRBV9 to TRBJ2-2, with TRBD1 as a possible D gene (6 bases). Per the germline V gene, CDR1 is SGDLS and CDR2 is YYNGEE. V was shortened by 2 bases and J by 1 base, with 12 bases between the two germline ends. The CDR3 spans 16 residues. The DNA of the CDR3 is TGTGCCAGCAGCGTCGATCAGGGGAGGAACACCGGGGAGCTGTTTTTT. It translates to CASSVDQGRNTGELFF.

This clonotype has just a few counts. This chain links TRBV20-1 with TRBJ2-1; D might be TRBD2 (7 bases). The CDR3 covers 15 residues. Germline assignment: CDR1 DFQATT and CDR2 SNEGSKA (reference sequence). Trimming took off 6 bases at V and 0 bases at J, with 15 bases between the two ends. The CDR3 DNA is TGCAGTGCCGTGGGGGCGGGAGCCTCCTACAATGAGCAGTTCTTC. Encoded protein: CSAVGAGASYNEQFF.

The chain links TRBV5-5 to TRBJ1-6; TRBD1 matches 8 bases. From germline, CDR1 is SGHKS and CDR2 YYEKEE (reference sequence). The CDR3 spans 13 residues. After removal of 4 bases from V and 11 bases from J, the junction contained 5 bases not matched to a gene. The CDR3 loop reads CASSRGQGPPLHF. The CDR3 nucleotides read TGTGCCAGCAGCAGAGGACAGGGTCCACCCCTCCACTTT.

This clonotype has at least ten counts. The chain uses TRBV6-1 and TRBJ1-4; D might be TRBD1 (6 bases). Germline-derived CDR1 and CDR2 are MNHNS and SASEGT. V lost 7 bases and J 0 bases, leaving 12 bases between the germline ends. The CDR3 totals 15 residues. The CDR3, as DNA: TGTGCCAGCACCAGGGGAGGGTCAACTAATGAAAAACTGTTTTTT. Translation gives CASTRGGSTNEKLFF.

The chain recombines TRBV4-3 with TRBJ2-1, with D possibly matching TRBD2 (5 bases). The V end was cut by 0 bases, the J end by 9 bases, with 9 bases between. CDR3 length: 13 amino acids. The germline gives CDR1 LGHNA, CDR2 YSLEER. The CDR3 sequence: CASSQDRAGEQFF. The CDR3 nucleotides read TGCGCCAGCAGCCAAGACCGGGCGGGTGAGCAGTTCTTC.

The chain is built from TRBV12-3 or TRBV12-4 and TRBJ2-2; no clear D gene. This CDR3 has 12 residues. Trimming stripped 8 bases from V and 1 base from J, with 5 bases between. The CDR3 DNA follows: TGTGCCAGCGGGAAGAACACCGGGGAGCTGTTTTTT. This gives the protein CASGKNTGELFF.

The rearrangement links TRBV11-2 to TRBJ1-4, with a weak D call TRBD1 (5 bases). With 5 bases removed from V and 10 bases from J, the gap between germline ends came to 17 bases. Germline V gene data show CDR1 as SGHAT and CDR2 as FQNNGV. CDR3 size: 14 residues. The CDR3 region has the DNA TGTGCCAGCAGCCCGAATCAGGGTCAGGGAAAACTGTTTTTT. Translated: CASSPNQGQGKLFF.

The chain joins TRBV12-3 or TRBV12-4 to TRBJ2-3, with D possibly TRBD1 on 5 matching bases. Trimming took off 7 bases at V and 5 bases at J, with 13 bases between the two ends. This CDR3 is 13 amino acids long. The CDR3 sequence: CASTEGALDTQYF. In DNA form, the CDR3 reads TGTGCCAGCACGGAAGGGGCGCTAGATACGCAGTATTTT.

This clonotype was counted only a few times. The gene calls are TRBV25-1 and TRBJ1-3; D remains ambiguous. The germline V gene has CDR1 MGHDK and CDR2 SYGVNS. Trimming pared 7 bases from V and 0 bases from J, leaving 13 bases between. The CDR3 is made up of 15 amino acids. The CDR3 loop is CASKLRVVSGNTIYF. In DNA, the CDR3 is TGTGCCAGCAAGCTAAGGGTAGTCTCTGGAAACACCATATATTTT. Complete variable domain (other parts from reference TRBV25-1 and TRBJ1-3): EADIYQTPRYLVIGTGKKITLECSQTMGHDKMYWYQQDPGMELHLIHYSYGVNSTEKGDLSSESTVSRIRTEHFPLTLESARPSHTSQYLCASKLRVVSGNTIYFGEGSWLTVV.

This clonotype came up a few times. This rearrangement joins TRBV12-3 or TRBV12-4 to TRBJ2-2, with D possibly being TRBD1 (5 bases). V was trimmed by 2 bases and J by 7 bases, leaving 14 bases between them. The CDR3 covers 15 residues. CDR3 DNA sequence: TGTGCCAGCAGTTTAATCTCAGGGCACATCGGGGAGCTGTTTTTT. Translation: CASSLISGHIGELFF.

This clonotype was seen many times. The chain recombines TRBV20-1 with TRBJ2-7, with TRBD2 matching 12 bases. From germline, CDR1 is DFQATT and CDR2 SNEGSKA (reference sequence). The V segment lost 6 bases and the J segment 6 bases; nucleotides outside the gene matches: 3. The length of the CDR3 is 12 residues. CDR3 sequence: CSARGLAGEQYF. The CDR3 nucleotides are TGCAGTGCACGGGGACTAGCGGGCGAGCAGTACTTC.

The rearrangement joins TRBV29-1 to TRBJ2-1, with 10 bases identical to TRBD2. Germline V gene data show CDR1 as SQVTM and CDR2 as ANQGSEA. Unmatched junction bases numbered 15, after V lost 7 bases and J lost 9 bases. The CDR3 loop spans 15 amino acids. CDR3 bases: TGCAGCGCCGACACCGGGACTAGCGCCTTCGGTGAGCAGTTCTTC. It is translated as CSADTGTSAFGEQFF.